This T cell receptor (beta chain) originates from a study of cytomegalovirus exposure and HLA in healthy donors. For the study at large: The Caucasian-associated ancestry cluster held around 81% of more than 350 genotyped donors.

This clone was detected a few times. Its antigen is unknown. PCR employed 60 Vbeta and 13 Jbeta primers. Method: immunoSEQ multiplex PCR; TCRdb's copy keeps in-frame clones and lacks some. This repertoire shows some 180,000 clones, over 75% found once; its top ten account for about 2.8%. Germline CDR1 MRHNA, CDR2 SNTAGT. There are 15 residues in the CDR3. V lost 4 bases and J lost 5; bases outside the gene matches: 6. Study-wide results and caveats: The productive fraction for most TCR beta V segments was about 87% or about 30% in an earlier analysis. Other equally common chains were less clonally expanded than HLA-associated TCR beta chains, a later analysis showed. From TCR beta sequences, most subjects' HLA-A and HLA-B alleles were reportedly predicted accurately.

Sequencing was performed on PBMCs. This receptor was identified in a young woman in good health and CMV-seronegative. The chain carries TRBV6-4 and TRBJ2-1; TRBD1 matches 9 bases. CDR3 amino acids: CASSGQGEGHNEQFF. DNA of the CDR3: TGTGCCAGCAGTGGACAGGGGGAGGGACACAATGAGCAGTTCTTC.